These 10 T cell receptor beta chains share one sample of origin, sequenced in a study of blood T cell repertoires in COVID-19. Profiled with immunoSEQ multiplex PCR; TCRdb holds only in-frame clones, not every one. Of roughly 570,000 clones detected, roughly nine tenths appear once; the ten largest clones hold 7.8%. The sample consisted of peripheral blood. Receptors originate from a woman aged 50 to 60 with COVID-19, enrolled during active disease.

The J gene is TRBJ1-6, the V gene TRBV7-8; no reliable D call. The CDR3 is made up of 17 amino acids. V was pared by 5 bases and J by 3 bases, with 17 bases between. Germline values: CDR1 SGHVS, CDR2 FQNEAQ. CDR3 protein: CASSPERMAVYNSPLHF. DNA of the CDR3: TGTGCCAGCAGCCCAGAGCGGATGGCAGTCTATAATTCACCCCTCCACTTT.

In the case of this clone: The same CDR3 arises from other DNA sequences in this sample as well. The chain joins TRBV11-3 to TRBJ2-3; unclear D gene. Germline V lookup: CDR1 SGHNT, CDR2 YENEEA. Between the trimmed V and J ends, which lost 0 bases and 5 bases, there was a span of 6 bases. The CDR3 extends over 13 amino acids. CDR3: CASSLEERDTQYF. The DNA for the CDR3 is TGTGCCAGCAGCTTAGAGGAGAGAGATACGCAGTATTTT.

DNA for the CDR3: TGTGCCAGCAGCGCCGATCGAGCAGGGTACAACTATGGCTACACCTTC. This gives the protein CASSADRAGYNYGYTF. The genes are TRBV9 and TRBJ1-2, with D possibly TRBD1 on 5 matching bases. The CDR3 runs to 16 residues. Trimming shortened V by 3 bases and J by 2 bases, and 17 bases separated the two germline ends. Germline V gene sequence: CDR1 SGDLS, CDR2 YYNGEE.

The genes are TRBV3-1 (or the pseudogene TRBV3-2) and TRBJ1-6; D remains ambiguous. There are 13 residues in the CDR3. V was shortened by 3 bases and J by 10 bases, with 10 bases between the two germline ends. CDR1 is LGHDT, CDR2 YNNKEL, per germline (reference sequence). CDR3 amino acids: CASSQLEESPLHF. CDR3 nucleotides: TGTGCCAGCAGCCAGCTTGAGGAGTCACCCCTCCACTTT.

The chain recombines TRBV28 with TRBJ2-7, with a tentative D call TRBD1 (6 bases). The germline V and J ends were trimmed by 8 bases and 6 bases, with 11 bases remaining between them. The CDR3 runs to 11 residues. The germline V gene encodes CDR1 MDHEN and CDR2 SYDVKM. CDR3 region: CASAGDGEQYF. CDR3 DNA: TGTGCCAGCGCAGGGGATGGCGAGCAGTACTTC.

This clone was detected only a few times. The gene calls are TRBV5-1 and TRBJ1-4; D call uncertain. Germline loops: CDR1 SGHRS, CDR2 YFSETQ. CDR3 size: 14 residues. Trimming stripped 4 bases from V and 6 bases from J, with 13 bases between. CDR3 loop: CASSPGSFDEKLFF. CDR3 coding DNA: TGCGCCAGCAGCCCTGGGAGTTTTGATGAAAAACTGTTTTTT.

The chain carries TRBV5-5 and TRBJ2-2; maybe TRBD2 (5 bases). V was pared by 0 bases and J by 0 bases, with 9 bases between. Germline loops: CDR1 SGHKS, CDR2 YYEKEE (reference sequence). The CDR3 totals 16 residues. The CDR3 region is CASSLGLTTNTGELFF. DNA for the CDR3: TGTGCCAGCAGCTTGGGACTGACTACGAACACCGGGGAGCTGTTTTTT.

The rearrangement links TRBV12-2 to TRBJ2-7; the D call of TRBD2 is as the table states it, not checked on the DNA. TRBV12-2 is shown as a pseudogene. The CDR3 is made up of 15 amino acids. The CDR3 loop is CASRHLAGGAYEQYF. The CDR3 bases are TGTGCAAGTCGCCACCTAGCGGGGGGTGCCTACGAGCAGTACTTC.

The chain carries TRBV2 and TRBJ1-2; 8 bases match TRBD1. CDR1 is SNHLY and CDR2 is FYNNEI in the germline V gene. The CDR3 loop spans 13 amino acids. V lost 5 bases to trimming and J lost 4 bases; unmatched junction nucleotides: 3. As DNA, the CDR3 is TGTGCCAGCAGTCGACAGGGGTCCTATGGCTACACCTTC. Its protein product is CASSRQGSYGYTF.

This clone is a singleton in its sample. This sequence joins TRBV5-4 and TRBJ1-2, with D unresolved. This CDR3 is built from 16 residues. CDR1 and CDR2 from the germline V gene are SGHNT and YYREEE (reference sequence). V was clipped by 0 bases and J by 4 bases, with 16 bases between them. The CDR3 bases are TGTGCCAGCAGCTTGGGAGGGTCTGGGAATCTCTATGGCTACACCTTC. Its protein product is CASSLGGSGNLYGYTF.